A selection of T cell receptor beta chains follows, all from one sample in a study of CD8+ T cells in alopecia areata. Using immunoSEQ multiplex PCR, the repertoire was profiled, and TCRdb retains in-frame clones only, with some absent. The sample includes some 200,000 clones, roughly 64% of them seen just once. Material: CD4+ T cells sorted from blood, obtained at week 24, from a patient treated with tofacitinib. The receptor source for this set is a human donor with alopecia areata. Both conserved end residues are part of each CDR3.

V,J,CDR3
TRBV5-1,TRBJ2-1,CASSLAQGHEQFF
TRBV6-6,TRBJ2-4,CASSPSQGNIQYF
TRBV5-1,TRBJ2-5,CASSLGLAGPETQYF
TRBV6-5,TRBJ1-5,CASSYLSDSNQPQHF
TRBV5-1,TRBJ2-3,CASSLTGQGVGTDTQYF
TRBV4-3,TRBJ2-2,CASRGPSVELFF
TRBV11-2,TRBJ2-1,CASSLGSGGNEQFF
TRBV30,TRBJ1-5,CAWSSGAQPQHF
TRBV6-5,TRBJ2-7,CASSSTQSYEQYF
TRBV29-1,TRBJ2-1,CSVPRRGTGVISYNEQFF
TRBV28,.,CASSERQGDTGELFF
TRBV25-1,TRBJ1-2,CASSRTGGGYTF
TRBV7-2,TRBJ2-5,CASSAGIAGGETQYF
TRBV30,TRBJ2-3,CAWSVQRWDTQYF
TRBV7-9,TRBJ2-3,CASSHTGGDTQYF
TRBV28,TRBJ2-7,CASSRGGRYEQYF
TRBV25-1,TRBJ1-2,CASKGDGYTF
TRBV30,TRBJ2-7,CAWSTSGHEQYF
TRBV7-9,TRBJ1-2,CASRNLLGNYGYTF
TRBV19,TRBJ2-5,CASSVSGPGAETQYF
TRBV9,TRBJ2-3,CASSNEDTQYF
TRBV25-1,TRBJ2-2,CASAPLGTGNTGELFF
TRBV6-5,TRBJ1-2,CASRRGQGSVTF
TRBV29-1,TRBJ1-2,CSVEDLLTPESHYGYTF
TRBV7-2,TRBJ2-1,CASSLGGLGNEQFF
TRBV5-4,TRBJ1-2,CASSFDGNYGYTF
TRBV5-1,TRBJ2-1,CASSTRTSGGYNEQFF
TRBV4-1,TRBJ1-1,CASSQDPGEAFF
TRBV5-6,TRBJ2-4,CASSSRDDIQYF
TRBV4-1,TRBJ2-5,CASSPLPGAYQETQYF
TRBV5-4,TRBJ2-5,CASSLVGSQETQYF
TRBV6-5,TRBJ2-1,CASSGPGRHNEQFF
TRBV4-3,TRBJ2-1,CASSQDYGGRRGNEQFF
TRBV4-3,TRBJ1-1,CASSQEGSTEAFF
TRBV2,TRBJ2-5,CASGVAGTVQETQYF
TRBV7-9,TRBJ2-1,CASSGRSGISHEQFF
TRBV5-4,TRBJ2-2,CASSLGMREAGELFF
TRBV7-9,TRBJ1-2,CASSLDSGAAGYTF
TRBV2,TRBJ2-3,CASRARDSSTDTQYF
TRBV27,TRBJ2-3,CASSFWGLAGSSDTQYF
TRBV7-8,TRBJ2-1,CASSGQGENEQFF
TRBV5-4,TRBJ1-4,CASSPTSGPDEKLFF
TRBV4-2,TRBJ1-1,CASRLEGVKAFF
TRBV30,TRBJ1-2,CAFEGVSDYGYTF
TRBV28,TRBJ2-3,CASSRITSGPTDTQYF
TRBV19,TRBJ1-5,CASSISGGGNQPQHF
TRBV7-6,TRBJ2-7,CASSLSSTVSSYEQYF
TRBV28,TRBJ2-7,CASTSGTYEQYF
TRBV2,TRBJ1-5,CASSGTGDSNQPQHF
TRBV5-1,TRBJ2-1,CASSSGLTSYNEQFF
TRBV18,TRBJ1-1,CASSPTGKGDTEAFF
TRBV7-2,TRBJ2-5,CASSSLAGNQETQYF
TRBV25-1,TRBJ2-7,CASSDRYEQYF
TRBV7-2,TRBJ2-2,CASSRGAGELFF
TRBV30,TRBJ1-1,CAWSPKLTGTENTEAFF
TRBV29-1,TRBJ1-2,CSVRRDTDYGYTF
TRBV4-3,TRBJ2-7,CASSQGDRLAGGQYF
TRBV27,TRBJ2-7,CASSEDRSTYEQYF
TRBV30,TRBJ2-3,CAWRRVGQITDTQYF